Listed below are T cell receptor beta chains from one sample, sequenced in a study of blood T cell repertoires in COVID-19. Assay: immunoSEQ multiplex PCR; the TCRdb copy retains only in-frame clones and omits some. The repertoire includes more than 300,000 clones, roughly 86% of them detected once, and about 9.4% sits in the top ten. Source material: peripheral blood. The receptors originated from a woman in her twenties or thirties with COVID-19, enrolled during active disease. The CDR3 runs from the conserved cysteine through the conserved F or W. Each record gives: D gene, V gene, clone size, J gene, CDR3 DNA, CDR3 protein. The D gene is left open where the match is weak. Some rows have no size entry. The others give once, few or many, or a class for an expanded clone.

>TRBD1|TRBV27|NA|TRBJ1-4
TGTGCCAGCAGTTTTTACGGACAGGGGGATGAACTGTTTTTT
CASSFYGQGDELFF
>NA|TRBV6-5|few|TRBJ2-7
TGTGCCAGCAGTTTACATTACGAGCAGTACTTC
CASSLHYEQYF
>TRBD1|TRBV6-2/TRBV6-3|NA|TRBJ1-1
TGTGCCAACAGTTACCGGGGGCCCACAGACAGGGTGAACACTGAAGCTTTCTTT
CANSYRGPTDRVNTEAFF
>TRBD2|TRBV28|NA|TRBJ2-7
TGTGCCAGCAGTTATCCGACTAGCGAGAGCTCCTACGAGCAGTACTTC
CASSYPTSESSYEQYF
>NA|TRBV21-1|few|TRBJ2-2
TGTGCCAGCAGCAAAGGGGACAGCTTTCCCCGGGAGCTGTTTTTT
CASSKGDSFPRELFF
>TRBD2|TRBV7-2|NA|TRBJ2-7
TGTGCCAGCAGCTCCGCCGGGGGGGGTGAACAGTACTTC
CASSSAGGGEQYF
>TRBD1|TRBV4-3|NA|TRBJ2-7
TGCGCCAGCAGCCAGGACAGGGGAGGGTCCTACGAGCAGTACTTC
CASSQDRGGSYEQYF
>NA|TRBV28|NA|TRBJ2-3
TGTGCCAGCAGTTTGGCAGGGCTGGGCACAGATACGCAGTATTTT
CASSLAGLGTDTQYF
>NA|TRBV3-1/TRBV3-2|NA|TRBJ2-1
TGTGCCAGCAGCCGCCCTAGGGGAAACCACAATGAGCAGTTCTTC
CASSRPRGNHNEQFF
>NA|TRBV12-3/TRBV12-4|NA|TRBJ2-5
TGTGCCAGCAGTTTCGCTCCGGGAGAGACCCAGTACTTC
CASSFAPGETQYF